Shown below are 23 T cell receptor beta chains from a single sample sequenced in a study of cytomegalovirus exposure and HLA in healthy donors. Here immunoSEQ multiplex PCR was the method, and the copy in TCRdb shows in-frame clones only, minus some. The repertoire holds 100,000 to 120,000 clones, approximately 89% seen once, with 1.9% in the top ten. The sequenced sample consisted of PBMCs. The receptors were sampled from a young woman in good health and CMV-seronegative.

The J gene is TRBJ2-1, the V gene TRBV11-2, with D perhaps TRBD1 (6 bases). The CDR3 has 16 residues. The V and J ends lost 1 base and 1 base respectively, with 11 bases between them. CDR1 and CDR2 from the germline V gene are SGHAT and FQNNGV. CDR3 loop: CASSLGGGRSYNEQFF. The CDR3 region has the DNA TGTGCCAGCAGCTTAGGAGGGGGAAGATCCTACAATGAGCAGTTCTTC. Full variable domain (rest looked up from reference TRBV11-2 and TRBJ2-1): EAGVAQSPRYKIIEKRQSVAFWCNPISGHATLYWYQQILGQGPKLLIQFQNNGVVDDSQLPKDRFSAERLKGVDSTLKIQPAKLEDSAVYLCASSLGGGRSYNEQFFGPGTRLTVL.

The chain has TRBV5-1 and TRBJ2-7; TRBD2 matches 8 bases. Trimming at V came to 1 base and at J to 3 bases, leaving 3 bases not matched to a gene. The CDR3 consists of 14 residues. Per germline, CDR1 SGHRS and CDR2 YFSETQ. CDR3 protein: CASSLRREGYEQYF. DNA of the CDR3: TGCGCCAGCAGCTTGAGACGGGAGGGCTACGAGCAGTACTTC.

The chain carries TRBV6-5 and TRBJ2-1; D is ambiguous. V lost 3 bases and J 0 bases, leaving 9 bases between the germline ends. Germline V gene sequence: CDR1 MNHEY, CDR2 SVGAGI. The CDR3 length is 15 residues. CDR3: CASSYSSSSYNEQFF. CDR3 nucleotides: TGTGCCAGCAGTTATTCCTCGAGCTCCTACAATGAGCAGTTCTTC.

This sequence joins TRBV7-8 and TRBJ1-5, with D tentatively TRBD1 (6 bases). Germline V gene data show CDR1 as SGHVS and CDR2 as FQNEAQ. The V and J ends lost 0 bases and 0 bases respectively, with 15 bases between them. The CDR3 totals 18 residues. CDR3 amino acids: CASSLARGTGYSNQPQHF. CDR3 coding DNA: TGTGCCAGCAGCTTAGCCAGGGGAACGGGCTATAGCAATCAGCCCCAGCATTTT.

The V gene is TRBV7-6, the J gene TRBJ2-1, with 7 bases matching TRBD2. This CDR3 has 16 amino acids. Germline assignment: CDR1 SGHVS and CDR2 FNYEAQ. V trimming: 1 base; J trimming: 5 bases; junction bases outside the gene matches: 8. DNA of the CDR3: TGTGCCAGCAGCTTAGTTGGGGAGGGCGGGGACAATGAGCAGTTCTTC. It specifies CASSLVGEGGDNEQFF.

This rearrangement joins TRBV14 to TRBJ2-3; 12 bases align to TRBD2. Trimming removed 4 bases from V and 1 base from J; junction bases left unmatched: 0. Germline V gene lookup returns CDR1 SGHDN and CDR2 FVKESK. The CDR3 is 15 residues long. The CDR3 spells CASSRLAGGTDTQYF. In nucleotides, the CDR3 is TGTGCCAGCAGCCGACTAGCGGGGGGCACAGATACGCAGTATTTT.

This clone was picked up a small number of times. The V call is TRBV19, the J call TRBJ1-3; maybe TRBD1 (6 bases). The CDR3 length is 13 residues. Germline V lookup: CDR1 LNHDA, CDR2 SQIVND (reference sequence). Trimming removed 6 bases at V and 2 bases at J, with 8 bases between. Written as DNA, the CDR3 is TGTGCCAGTAGGAACAGGGCTGGAAACACCATATATTTT. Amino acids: CASRNRAGNTIYF. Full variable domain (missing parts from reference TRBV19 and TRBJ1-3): DGGITQSPKYLFRKEGQNVTLSCEQNLNHDAMYWYRQDPGQGLRLIYYSQIVNDFQKGDIAEGYSVSREKKESFPLTVTSAQKNPTAFYLCASRNRAGNTIYFGEGSWLTVV.

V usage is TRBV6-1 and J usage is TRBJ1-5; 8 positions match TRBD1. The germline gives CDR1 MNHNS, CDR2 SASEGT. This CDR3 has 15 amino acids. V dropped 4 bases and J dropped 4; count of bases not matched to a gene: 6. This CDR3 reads CASSARTGLNQPQHF. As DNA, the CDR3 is TGTGCCAGCAGTGCCAGGACAGGGCTAAATCAGCCCCAGCATTTT.

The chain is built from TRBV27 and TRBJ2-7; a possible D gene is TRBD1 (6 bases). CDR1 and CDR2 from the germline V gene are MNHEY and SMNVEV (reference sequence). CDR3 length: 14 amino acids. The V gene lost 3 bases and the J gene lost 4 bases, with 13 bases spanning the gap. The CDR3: CASSFHRDIYEQYF. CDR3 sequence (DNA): TGTGCCAGCAGTTTCCATCGGGACATATACGAGCAGTACTTC.

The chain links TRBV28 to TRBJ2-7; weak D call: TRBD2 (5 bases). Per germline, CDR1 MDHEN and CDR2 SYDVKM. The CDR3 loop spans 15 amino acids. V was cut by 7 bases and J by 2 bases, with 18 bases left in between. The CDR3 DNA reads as TGTGCCAGCACCTCAGCGGACTTATTCACCTACGAGCAGTACTTC. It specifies CASTSADLFTYEQYF.

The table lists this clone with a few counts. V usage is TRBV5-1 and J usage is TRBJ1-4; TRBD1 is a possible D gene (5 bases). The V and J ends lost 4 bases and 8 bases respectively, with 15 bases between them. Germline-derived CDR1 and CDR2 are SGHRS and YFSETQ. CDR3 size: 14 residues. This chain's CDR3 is CASSPGYSEEKLFF. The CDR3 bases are TGCGCCAGCAGCCCAGGGTATTCGGAGGAAAAACTGTTTTTT.

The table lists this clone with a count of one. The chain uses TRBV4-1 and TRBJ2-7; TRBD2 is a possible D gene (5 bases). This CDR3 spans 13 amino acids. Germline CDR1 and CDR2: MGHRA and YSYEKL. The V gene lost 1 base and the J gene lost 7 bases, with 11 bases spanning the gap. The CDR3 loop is CASSQVGSGEQYF. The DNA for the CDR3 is TGCGCCAGCAGCCAAGTGGGGTCGGGGGAGCAGTACTTC.

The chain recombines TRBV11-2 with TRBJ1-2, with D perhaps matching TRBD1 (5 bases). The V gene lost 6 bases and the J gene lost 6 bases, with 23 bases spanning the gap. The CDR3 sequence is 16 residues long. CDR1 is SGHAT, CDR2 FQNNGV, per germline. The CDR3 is CASRHGPGLSGDGYTF. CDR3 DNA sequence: TGTGCCAGCAGGCATGGTCCGGGACTCTCTGGCGATGGCTACACCTTC.

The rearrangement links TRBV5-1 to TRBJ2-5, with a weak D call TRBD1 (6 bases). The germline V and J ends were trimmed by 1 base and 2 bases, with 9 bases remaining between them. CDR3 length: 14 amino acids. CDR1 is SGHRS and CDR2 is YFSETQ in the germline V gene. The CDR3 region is CASSLRTVQETQYF. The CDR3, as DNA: TGCGCCAGCAGCTTGAGGACAGTTCAAGAGACCCAGTACTTC.

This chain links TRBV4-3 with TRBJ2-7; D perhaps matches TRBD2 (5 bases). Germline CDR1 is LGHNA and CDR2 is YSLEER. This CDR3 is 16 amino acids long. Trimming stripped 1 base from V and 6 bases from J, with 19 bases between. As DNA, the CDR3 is TGCGCCAGCAGCCAAGTTTGGGAGACCACCTCGGTCGAGCAGTACTTC. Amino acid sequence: CASSQVWETTSVEQYF.

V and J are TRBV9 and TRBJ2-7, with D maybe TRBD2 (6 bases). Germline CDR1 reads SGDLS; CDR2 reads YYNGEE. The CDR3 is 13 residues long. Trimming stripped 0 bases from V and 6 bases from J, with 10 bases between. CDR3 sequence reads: CASSVGSGVEQYF. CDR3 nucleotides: TGTGCCAGCAGCGTAGGGTCGGGGGTCGAGCAGTACTTC.

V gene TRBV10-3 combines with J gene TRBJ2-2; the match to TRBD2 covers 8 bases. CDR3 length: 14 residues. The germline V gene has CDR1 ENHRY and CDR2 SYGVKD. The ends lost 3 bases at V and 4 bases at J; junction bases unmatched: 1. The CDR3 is CAISDTSGTGELFF. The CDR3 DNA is TGTGCCATCAGTGATACTAGCGGCACCGGGGAGCTGTTTTTT.

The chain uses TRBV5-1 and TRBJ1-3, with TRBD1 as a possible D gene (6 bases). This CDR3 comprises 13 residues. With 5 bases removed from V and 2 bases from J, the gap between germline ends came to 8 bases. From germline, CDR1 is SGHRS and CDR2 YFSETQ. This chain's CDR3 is CASRGGTGNTIYF. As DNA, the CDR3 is TGCGCCAGCAGAGGGGGTACTGGAAACACCATATATTTT. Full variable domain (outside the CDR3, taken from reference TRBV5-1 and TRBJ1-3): KAGVTQTPRYLIKTRGQQVTLSCSPISGHRSVSWYQQTPGQGLQFLFEYFSETQRNKGNFPGRFSGRQFSNSRSEMNVSTLELGDSALYLCASRGGTGNTIYFGEGSWLTVV.

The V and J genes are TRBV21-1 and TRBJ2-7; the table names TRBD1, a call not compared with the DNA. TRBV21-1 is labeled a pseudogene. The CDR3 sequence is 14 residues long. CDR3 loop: CASRLDRDTHEQYF. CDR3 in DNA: TGTGCCAGCAGATTAGACAGGGATACGCACGAGCAGTACTTC.

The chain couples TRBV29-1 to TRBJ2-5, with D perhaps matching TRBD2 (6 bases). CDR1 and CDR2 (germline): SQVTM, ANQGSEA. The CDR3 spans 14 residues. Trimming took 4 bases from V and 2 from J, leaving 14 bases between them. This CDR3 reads CSVGSGFDQETQYF. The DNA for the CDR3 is TGCAGCGTTGGGAGCGGGTTTGATCAAGAGACCCAGTACTTC.

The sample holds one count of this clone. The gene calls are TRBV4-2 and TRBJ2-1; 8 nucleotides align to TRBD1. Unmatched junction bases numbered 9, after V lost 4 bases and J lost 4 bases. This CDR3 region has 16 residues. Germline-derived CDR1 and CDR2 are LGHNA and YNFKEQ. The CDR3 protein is CASSPRGGQVYNEQFF. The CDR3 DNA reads TGTGCCAGCAGCCCCAGAGGGGGACAGGTTTACAATGAGCAGTTCTTC.

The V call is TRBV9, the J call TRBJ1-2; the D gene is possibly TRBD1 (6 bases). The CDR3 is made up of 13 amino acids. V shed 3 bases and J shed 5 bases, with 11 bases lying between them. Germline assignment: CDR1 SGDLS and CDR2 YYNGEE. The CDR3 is CASSGTGRYGYTF. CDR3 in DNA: TGTGCCAGCAGCGGTACAGGGCGGTATGGCTACACCTTC.

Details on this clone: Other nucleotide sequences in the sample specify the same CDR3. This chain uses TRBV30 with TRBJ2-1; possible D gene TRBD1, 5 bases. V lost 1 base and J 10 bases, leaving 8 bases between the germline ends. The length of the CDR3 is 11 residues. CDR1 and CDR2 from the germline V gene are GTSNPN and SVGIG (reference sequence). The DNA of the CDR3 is TGTGCCTGGAGTGCTAGGGGAGAGCAGTTCTTC. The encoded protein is CAWSARGEQFF.